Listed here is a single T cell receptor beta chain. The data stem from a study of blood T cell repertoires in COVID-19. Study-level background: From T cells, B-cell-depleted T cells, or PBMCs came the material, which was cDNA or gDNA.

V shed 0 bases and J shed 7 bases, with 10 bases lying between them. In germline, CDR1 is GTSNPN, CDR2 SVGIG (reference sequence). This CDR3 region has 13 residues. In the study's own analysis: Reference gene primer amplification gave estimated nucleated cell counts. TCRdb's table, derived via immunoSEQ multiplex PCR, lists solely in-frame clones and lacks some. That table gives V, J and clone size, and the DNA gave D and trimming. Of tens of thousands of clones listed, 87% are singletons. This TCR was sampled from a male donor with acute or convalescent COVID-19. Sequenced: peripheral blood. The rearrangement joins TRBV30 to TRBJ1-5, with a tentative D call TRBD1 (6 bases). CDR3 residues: CAWSVQGEQPQHF. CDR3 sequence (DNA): TGTGCCTGGAGTGTACAGGGAGAGCAGCCCCAGCATTTT.